This T cell receptor (beta chain) was identified during a study of OX40 agonist ivuxolimab in advanced cancers. Context from the whole study: Ivuxolimab, which targeted the costimulatory receptor OX40 (CD134), was an agonistic, fully human IgG2 monoclonal antibody. The paper reports the monotherapy dose-escalation portion (N of about 47 patients) of the phase I ivuxolimab trial. Prior anti-PD-1, anti-PD-L1 or anti-CTLA-4 therapy was permitted, and about two fifths of dose-escalation patients had received checkpoint inhibitors. Peripheral TCRbeta sequencing was intended to test whether TCR sequence diversity was altered and clonal T-cell expansion was caused by ivuxolimab. A male proportion of nearly 85% and a mean age of around 60 years, ranging from about 20 to 79, were recorded for the dose-escalation cohort. Intravenous ivuxolimab was administered to patients every 2 weeks at six dose levels: 0.01, 0.1, 0.3, 1.5, 3 and 10 mg/kg. Of the roughly 52 dose-escalation patients, hepatocellular carcinoma was present in about 19, melanoma in approximately 15, renal cell carcinoma in 9 and head and neck cancer in 9. Partial responses were achieved by three dose-escalation patients, of whom one had hepatocellular carcinoma and two had cutaneous melanoma. General conclusions and limits of the study: At doses from 0.1 to 3.0 mg/kg, clonal expansion was seen in both CD4+ and CD8+ blood T cells between baseline and week 6. In partial responders in the 0.1-3.0 mg/kg groups, normalized peripheral clonal expansion was found to be among the lowest, especially among CD8+ T cells. Which antigens the clonally expanded peripheral T cells were specific for was not determined. After ivuxolimab, more expanded clones were found on average in CD8+ T cells than in CD4+ T cells. Low levels of normalized T-cell clonal expansion were also seen in some patients who did not respond.

Patients with autoimmune disease history or receiving systemic immunosuppression were excluded from the trial. Peripheral blood for TCR sequencing was collected from all dose cohorts at baseline, on cycle 4 day 1, and on cycle 7 day 1. Samples were obtained from an open-label, multicenter, first-in-human phase I dose-escalation trial of ivuxolimab. Adults with locally advanced or metastatic melanoma, renal cell carcinoma, hepatocellular carcinoma or head and neck squamous cell carcinoma were enrolled in the trial. Before TCR sequencing, CD4+ T cells and CD8+ T cells from peripheral blood were sorted into separate populations. To sequence the TCRbeta CDR3 region, genomic DNA was isolated from the sorted cells. TCRbeta CDR3 regions were sequenced using the immunoSEQ Assay. TCRdb obtained this table from immuneACCESS and retained in-frame rearrangements with V and J assigned. These tables miss some clones; where compared with another copy, unresolved V genes account for less than half of the shortfall, and the remainder is unexplained. The sample records about 41,000 clones, 80% to 90% of which are singletons. In total, the top ten clones hold roughly 3.6% of the sample.

CDR1 is given as ENHRY and CDR2 as SYGVKD, both from the germline V gene. V trim: 1 base; J trim: 5 bases; unmatched bases: 8. The CDR3 runs 16 residues from the cysteine to the phenylalanine. Solely the CDR3 DNA is kept, with 48 bases framed from the first base. Notes on this clone: There is no known antigen for this receptor. No much larger clone is present one base from it, and per-base qualities are unavailable.

The material sequenced was CD4+ or CD8+ T cells sorted from blood, taken in a trial of the OX40 agonist ivuxolimab. This sequence originates from an adult with an advanced solid tumor such as melanoma, head and neck, liver or kidney cancer. The sequence joins TRBV10-3 to TRBJ2-5; the central 9 bases match TRBD2. The DNA sequence follows: TGTGCCATCAGTGAGTGGGGGCTAGCGGGAAGCGAGACCCAGTACTTC. Its amino acids are CAISEWGLAGSETQYF.